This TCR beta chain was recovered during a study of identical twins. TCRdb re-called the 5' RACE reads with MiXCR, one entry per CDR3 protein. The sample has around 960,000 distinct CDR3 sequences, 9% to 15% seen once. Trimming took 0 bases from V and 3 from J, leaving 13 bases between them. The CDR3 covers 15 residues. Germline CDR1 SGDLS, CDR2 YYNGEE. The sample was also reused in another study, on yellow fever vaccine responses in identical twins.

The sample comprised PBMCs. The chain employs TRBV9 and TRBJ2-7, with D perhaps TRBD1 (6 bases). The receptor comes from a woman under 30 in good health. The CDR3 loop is CASSVDSTGNYEQYF. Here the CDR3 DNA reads TGTGCCAGCAGCGTAGACTCTACAGGGAACTACGAGCAGTACTTC.